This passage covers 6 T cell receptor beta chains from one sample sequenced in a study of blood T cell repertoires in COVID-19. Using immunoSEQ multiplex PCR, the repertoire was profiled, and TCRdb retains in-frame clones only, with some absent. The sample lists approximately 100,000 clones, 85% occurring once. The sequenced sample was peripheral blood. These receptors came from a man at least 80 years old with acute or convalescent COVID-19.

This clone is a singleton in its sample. The CDR3 spells CASSPGTSGDNEQFF. CDR3 in DNA: TGTGCCAGCAGTCCCGGGACTAGCGGAGACAATGAGCAGTTCTTC. V gene TRBV11-3 combines with J gene TRBJ2-1; TRBD2 aligns across 11 bases. The V segment lost 6 bases and the J segment 5 bases; nucleotides outside the gene matches: 6. The CDR3 runs 15 residues. The germline V gene has CDR1 SGHNT and CDR2 YENEEA.

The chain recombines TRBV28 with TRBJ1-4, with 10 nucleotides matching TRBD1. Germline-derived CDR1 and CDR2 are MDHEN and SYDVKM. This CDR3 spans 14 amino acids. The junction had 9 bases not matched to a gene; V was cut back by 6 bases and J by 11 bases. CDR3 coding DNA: TGTGCCAGCAGGAGTACCGGGACAGGGGCTAAACTGTTTTTT. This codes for CASRSTGTGAKLFF.

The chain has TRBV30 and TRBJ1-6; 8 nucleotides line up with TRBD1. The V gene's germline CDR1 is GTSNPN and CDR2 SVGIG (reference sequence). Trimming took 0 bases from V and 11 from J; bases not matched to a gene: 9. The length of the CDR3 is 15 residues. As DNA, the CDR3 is TGTGCCTGGAGTGTAAATCGACAGGGGAGGACACCCCTCCACTTT. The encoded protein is CAWSVNRQGRTPLHF.

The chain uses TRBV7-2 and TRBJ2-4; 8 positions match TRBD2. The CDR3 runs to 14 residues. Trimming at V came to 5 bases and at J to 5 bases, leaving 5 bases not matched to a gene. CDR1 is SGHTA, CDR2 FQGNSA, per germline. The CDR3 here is CASSRGTRENIQYF. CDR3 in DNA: TGTGCCAGCAGCCGCGGGACTAGAGAAAACATTCAGTACTTC.

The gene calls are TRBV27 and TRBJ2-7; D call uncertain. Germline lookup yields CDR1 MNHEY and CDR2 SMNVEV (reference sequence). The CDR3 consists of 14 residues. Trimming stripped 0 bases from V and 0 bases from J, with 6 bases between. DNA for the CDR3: TGTGCCAGCAGTTTATCGTGGAGCTCCTACGAGCAGTACTTC. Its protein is CASSLSWSSYEQYF.

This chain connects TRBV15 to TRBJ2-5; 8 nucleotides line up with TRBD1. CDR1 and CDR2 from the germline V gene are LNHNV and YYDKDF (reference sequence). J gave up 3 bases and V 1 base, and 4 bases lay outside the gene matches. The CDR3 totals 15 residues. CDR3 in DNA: TGTGCCACCAGCAGAGCCAGGGGGCGCAAAGAGACCCAGTACTTC. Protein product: CATSRARGRKETQYF.